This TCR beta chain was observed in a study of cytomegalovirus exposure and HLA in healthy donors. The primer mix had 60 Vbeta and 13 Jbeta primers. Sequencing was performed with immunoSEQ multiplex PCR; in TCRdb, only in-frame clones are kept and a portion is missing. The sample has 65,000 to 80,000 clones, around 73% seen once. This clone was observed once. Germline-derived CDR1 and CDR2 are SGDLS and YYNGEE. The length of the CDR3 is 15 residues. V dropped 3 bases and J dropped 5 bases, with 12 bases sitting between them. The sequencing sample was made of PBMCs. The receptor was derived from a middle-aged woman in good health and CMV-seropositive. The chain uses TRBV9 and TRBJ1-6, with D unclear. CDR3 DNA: TGTGCCAGCAGCGCCGGGATTATCCATAATTCACCCCTCCACTTT. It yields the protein CASSAGIIHNSPLHF.